The 5 T cell receptor beta chains given below trace back to one sample, sequenced in a study of early T cells in non-severe SARS-CoV-2 infection. TCRdb recomputed calls from the 5' RACE reads with MiXCR, one row per CDR3 protein. The data hold roughly 81,000 distinct CDR3 sequences, with about an eighth observed a single time. Input material: whole blood. The source is an adult who was a healthcare worker with PCR-confirmed SARS-CoV-2 infection or an uninfected control (not recorded which).

This clonotype was seen ten or more times. CDR3 bases: TGTGCCAGCAGCCACCCGGGACACCGAGACTCACCCCTCCACTTT. Translated, it gives CASSHPGHRDSPLHF. This chain links TRBV6-1 with TRBJ1-6; D perhaps matches TRBD1 (6 bases). The germline V gene has CDR1 MNHNS and CDR2 SASEGT. V was pared by 6 bases and J by 10 bases, with 19 bases between. This CDR3 has 15 residues.

This clonotype was picked up many times. CDR3 in DNA: TGTGCCAGTACCCACGGGGAGATAATCAGGACCCAGCATTTT. Translated: CASTHGEIIRTQHF. The genes are TRBV19 and TRBJ1-5; D is ambiguous. V was cut by 7 bases and J by 11 bases, with 21 bases left in between. Germline V gene lookup returns CDR1 LNHDA and CDR2 SQIVND (reference sequence). The CDR3 is 14 residues long. Drawing the rest from reference TRBV19 and TRBJ1-5, the complete variable domain is DGGITQSPKYLFRKEGQNVTLSCEQNLNHDAMYWYRQDPGQGLRLIYYSQIVNDFQKGDIAEGYSVSREKKESFPLTVTSAQKNPTAFYLCASTHGEIIRTQHFGDGTRLSIL.

The chain couples TRBV20-1 to TRBJ2-2; the match to TRBD2 covers 9 bases. With V trimmed by 0 bases and J by 5 bases, 16 bases remained unmatched. CDR3 length: 19 amino acids. Per germline, CDR1 DFQATT and CDR2 SNEGSKA (reference sequence). CDR3 protein: CSARDVALREGLRTGELFF. CDR3 nucleotides: TGCAGTGCTAGAGATGTTGCTCTGCGGGAGGGCCTGAGGACCGGGGAGCTGTTTTTT.

In its sample, this clonotype was seen a few times. The V gene is TRBV12-3 or TRBV12-4, the J gene TRBJ1-1; tentatively, D is TRBD1 (5 bases). The CDR3 loop spans 14 amino acids. Deletions cut 7 bases from V and 0 bases from J, with 12 bases between. DNA for the CDR3: TGTGCCAGCACCAGCAGGGTCATGAACACTGAAGCTTTCTTT. Encoded protein: CASTSRVMNTEAFF.

This clonotype appeared a few times. The J gene is TRBJ2-3, the V gene TRBV4-1, with TRBD2 identical over 12 bases. CDR1 MGHRA and CDR2 YSYEKL come from the germline V gene. The ends lost 0 bases at V and 6 bases at J; junction bases unmatched: 7. This CDR3 spans 17 amino acids. The CDR3 bases are TGCGCCAGCAGCCAAGAGAGGTCTAGCGGGAGGGAGGATACGCAGTATTTT. Amino acids: CASSQERSSGREDTQYF.